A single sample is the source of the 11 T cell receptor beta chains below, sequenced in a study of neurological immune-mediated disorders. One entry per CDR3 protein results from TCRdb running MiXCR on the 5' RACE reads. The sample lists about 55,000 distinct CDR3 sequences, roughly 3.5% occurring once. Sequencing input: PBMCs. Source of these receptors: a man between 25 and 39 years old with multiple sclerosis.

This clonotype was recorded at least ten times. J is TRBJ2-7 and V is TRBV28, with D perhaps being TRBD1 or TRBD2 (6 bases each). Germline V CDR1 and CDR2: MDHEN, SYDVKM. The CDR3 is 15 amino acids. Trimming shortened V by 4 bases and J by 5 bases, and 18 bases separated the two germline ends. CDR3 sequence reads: CASSSGDTTSHEQYF. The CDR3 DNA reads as TGTGCCAGCAGTTCGGGGGACACAACGTCCCACGAGCAGTACTTC.

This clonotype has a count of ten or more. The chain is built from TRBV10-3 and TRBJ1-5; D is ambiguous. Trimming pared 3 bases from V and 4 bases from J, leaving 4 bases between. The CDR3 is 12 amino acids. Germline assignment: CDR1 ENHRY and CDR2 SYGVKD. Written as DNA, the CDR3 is TGTGCCATCAGTGATGGGAATCAGCCCCAGCATTTT. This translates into CAISDGNQPQHF.

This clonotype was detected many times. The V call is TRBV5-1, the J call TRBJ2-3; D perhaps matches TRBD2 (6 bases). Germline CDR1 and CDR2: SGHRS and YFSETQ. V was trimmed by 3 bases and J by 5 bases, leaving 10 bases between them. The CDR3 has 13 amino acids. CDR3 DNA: TGCGCCAGCAGCTCGCGGGATTTAGATACGCAGTATTTT. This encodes CASSSRDLDTQYF.

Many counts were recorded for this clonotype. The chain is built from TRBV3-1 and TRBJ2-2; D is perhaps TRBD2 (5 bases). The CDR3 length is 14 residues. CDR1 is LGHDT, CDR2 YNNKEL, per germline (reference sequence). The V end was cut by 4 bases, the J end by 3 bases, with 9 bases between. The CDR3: CASSPPRDTGELFF. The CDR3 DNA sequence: TGTGCCAGCAGCCCCCCGAGGGACACCGGGGAGCTGTTTTTT.

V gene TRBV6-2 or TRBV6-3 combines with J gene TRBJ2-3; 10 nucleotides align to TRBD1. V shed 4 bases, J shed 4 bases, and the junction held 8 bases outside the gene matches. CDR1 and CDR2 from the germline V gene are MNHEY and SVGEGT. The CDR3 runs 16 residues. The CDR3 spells CASSSTGQGLADTQYF. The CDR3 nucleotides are TGTGCCAGCAGTTCCACGGGACAGGGGTTAGCAGATACGCAGTATTTT.

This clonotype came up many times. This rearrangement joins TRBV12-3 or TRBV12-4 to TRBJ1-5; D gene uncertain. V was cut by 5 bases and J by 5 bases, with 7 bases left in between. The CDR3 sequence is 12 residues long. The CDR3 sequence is CASSLPHQPQHF. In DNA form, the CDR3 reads TGTGCCAGCAGTCTCCCACATCAGCCCCAGCATTTT.

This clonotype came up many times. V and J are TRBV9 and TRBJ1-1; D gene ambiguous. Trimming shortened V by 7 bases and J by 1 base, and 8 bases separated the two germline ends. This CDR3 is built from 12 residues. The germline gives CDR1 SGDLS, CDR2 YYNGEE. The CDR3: CASGGPNTEAFF. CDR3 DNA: TGTGCCAGCGGAGGGCCGAACACTGAAGCTTTCTTT.

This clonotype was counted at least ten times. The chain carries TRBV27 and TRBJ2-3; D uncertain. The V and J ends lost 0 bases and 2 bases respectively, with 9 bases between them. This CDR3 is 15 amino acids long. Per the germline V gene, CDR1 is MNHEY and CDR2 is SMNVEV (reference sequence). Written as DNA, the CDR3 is TGTGCCAGCAGTTTATCCCGACTGTTCACAGATACGCAGTATTTT. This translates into CASSLSRLFTDTQYF.

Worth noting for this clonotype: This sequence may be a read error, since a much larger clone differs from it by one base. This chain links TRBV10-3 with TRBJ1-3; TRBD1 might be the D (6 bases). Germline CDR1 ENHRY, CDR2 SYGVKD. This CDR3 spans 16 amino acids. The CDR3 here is CAISDGGLISGKTIYF. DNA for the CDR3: TGTGCCATCAGTGACGGGGGCTTAATCTCTGGAAAAACCATATATTTT.

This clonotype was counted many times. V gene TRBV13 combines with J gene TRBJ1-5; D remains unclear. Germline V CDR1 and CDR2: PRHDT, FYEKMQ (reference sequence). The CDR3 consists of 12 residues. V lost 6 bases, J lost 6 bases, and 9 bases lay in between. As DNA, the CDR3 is TGTGCCAGCAGTCAGAGGGCTCAGCCCCAGCATTTT. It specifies CASSQRAQPQHF.

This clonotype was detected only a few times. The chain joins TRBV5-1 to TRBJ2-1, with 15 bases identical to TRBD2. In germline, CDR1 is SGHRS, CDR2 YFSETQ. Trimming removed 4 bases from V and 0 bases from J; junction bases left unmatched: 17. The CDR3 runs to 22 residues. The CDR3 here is CASSPGLAGGGLMKISYNEQFF. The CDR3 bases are TGCGCCAGCAGCCCCGGACTAGCGGGGGGGGGACTAATGAAAATCTCCTACAATGAGCAGTTCTTC.